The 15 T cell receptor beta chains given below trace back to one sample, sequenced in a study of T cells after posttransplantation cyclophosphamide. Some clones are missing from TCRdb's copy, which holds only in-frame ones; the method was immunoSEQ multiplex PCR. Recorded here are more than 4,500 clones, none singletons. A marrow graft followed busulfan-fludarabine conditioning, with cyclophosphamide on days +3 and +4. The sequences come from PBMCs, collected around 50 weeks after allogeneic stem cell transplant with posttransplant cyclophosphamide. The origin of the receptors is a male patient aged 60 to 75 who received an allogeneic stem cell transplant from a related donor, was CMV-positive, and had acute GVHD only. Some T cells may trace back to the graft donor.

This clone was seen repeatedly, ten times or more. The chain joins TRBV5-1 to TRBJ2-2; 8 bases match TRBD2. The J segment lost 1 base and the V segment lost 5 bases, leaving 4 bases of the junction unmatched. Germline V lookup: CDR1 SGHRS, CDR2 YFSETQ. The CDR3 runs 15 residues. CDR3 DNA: TGCGCCAGCAGGCTGGCGGGAGGGAACACCGGGGAGCTGTTTTTT. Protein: CASRLAGGNTGELFF.

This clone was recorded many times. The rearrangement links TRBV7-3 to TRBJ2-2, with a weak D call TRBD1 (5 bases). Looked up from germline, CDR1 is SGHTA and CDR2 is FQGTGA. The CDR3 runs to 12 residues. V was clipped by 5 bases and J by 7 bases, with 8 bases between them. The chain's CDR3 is CASSQQGGELFF. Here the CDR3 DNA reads TGTGCCAGCAGCCAGCAGGGCGGGGAGCTGTTTTTT.

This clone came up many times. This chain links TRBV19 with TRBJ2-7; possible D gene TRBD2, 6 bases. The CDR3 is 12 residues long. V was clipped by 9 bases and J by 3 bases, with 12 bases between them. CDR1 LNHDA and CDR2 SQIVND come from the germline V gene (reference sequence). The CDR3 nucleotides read TGTGCCAGCGGCATCGGGAGCTACGAGCAGTACTTC. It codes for CASGIGSYEQYF. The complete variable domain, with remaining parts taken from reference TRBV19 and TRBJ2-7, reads DGGITQSPKYLFRKEGQNVTLSCEQNLNHDAMYWYRQDPGQGLRLIYYSQIVNDFQKGDIAEGYSVSREKKESFPLTVTSAQKNPTAFYLCASGIGSYEQYFGPGTRLTVT.

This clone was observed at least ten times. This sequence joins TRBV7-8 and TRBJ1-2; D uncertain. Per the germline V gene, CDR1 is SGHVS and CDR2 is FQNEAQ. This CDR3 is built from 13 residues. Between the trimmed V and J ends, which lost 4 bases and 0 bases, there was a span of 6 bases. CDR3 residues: CASSSQSNYGYTF. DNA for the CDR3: TGTGCCAGCAGCTCGCAGTCTAACTATGGCTACACCTTC.

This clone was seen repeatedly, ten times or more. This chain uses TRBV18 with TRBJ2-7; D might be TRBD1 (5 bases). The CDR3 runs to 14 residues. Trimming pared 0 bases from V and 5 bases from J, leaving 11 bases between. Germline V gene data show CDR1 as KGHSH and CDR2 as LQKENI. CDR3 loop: CASSPPSGFDEQYF. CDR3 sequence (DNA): TGTGCCAGCTCACCACCTTCAGGGTTCGACGAGCAGTACTTC.

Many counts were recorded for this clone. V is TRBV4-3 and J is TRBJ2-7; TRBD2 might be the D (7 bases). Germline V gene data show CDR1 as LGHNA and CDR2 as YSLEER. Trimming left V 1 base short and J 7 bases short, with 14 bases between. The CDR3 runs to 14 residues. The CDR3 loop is CASSQVRGAGEQYF. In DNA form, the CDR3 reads TGCGCCAGCAGCCAAGTTCGGGGGGCGGGGGAGCAGTACTTC.

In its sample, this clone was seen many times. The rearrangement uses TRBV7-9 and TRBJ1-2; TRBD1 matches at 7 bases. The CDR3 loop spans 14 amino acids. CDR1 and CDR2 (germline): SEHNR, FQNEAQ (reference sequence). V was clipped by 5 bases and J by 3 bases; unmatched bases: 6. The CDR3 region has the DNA TGTGCCAGCAGCGTCGCCGGGACAGACTATGGCTACACCTTC. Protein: CASSVAGTDYGYTF.

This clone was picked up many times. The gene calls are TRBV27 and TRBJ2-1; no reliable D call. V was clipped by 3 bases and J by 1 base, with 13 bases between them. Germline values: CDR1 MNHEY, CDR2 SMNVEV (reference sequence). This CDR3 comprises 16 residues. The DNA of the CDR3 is TGTGCCAGCAGTTTCCCCCGGGTGCCGTCCTACAATGAGCAGTTCTTC. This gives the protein CASSFPRVPSYNEQFF.

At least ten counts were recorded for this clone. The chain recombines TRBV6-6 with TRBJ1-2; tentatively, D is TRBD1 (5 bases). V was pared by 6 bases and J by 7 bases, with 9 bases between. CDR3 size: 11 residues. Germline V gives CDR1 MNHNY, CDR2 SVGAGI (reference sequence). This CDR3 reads CASRQQGGYTF. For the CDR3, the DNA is TGTGCCAGCAGACAGCAGGGTGGCTACACCTTC.

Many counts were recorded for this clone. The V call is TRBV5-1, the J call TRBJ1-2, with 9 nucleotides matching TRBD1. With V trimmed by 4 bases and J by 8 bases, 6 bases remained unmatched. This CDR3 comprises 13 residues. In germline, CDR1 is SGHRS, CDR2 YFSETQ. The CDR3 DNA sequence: TGCGCCAGCAGCCCGGGACAGGGAAGCGGCTACACCTTC. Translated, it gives CASSPGQGSGYTF.

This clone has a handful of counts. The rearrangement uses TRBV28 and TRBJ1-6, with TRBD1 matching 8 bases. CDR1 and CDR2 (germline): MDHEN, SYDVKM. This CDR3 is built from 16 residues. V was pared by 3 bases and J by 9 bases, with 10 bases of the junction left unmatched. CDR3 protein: CASSFGRDRRFSPLHF. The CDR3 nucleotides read TGTGCCAGCAGTTTCGGCCGGGACAGGAGATTTTCACCCCTCCACTTT.

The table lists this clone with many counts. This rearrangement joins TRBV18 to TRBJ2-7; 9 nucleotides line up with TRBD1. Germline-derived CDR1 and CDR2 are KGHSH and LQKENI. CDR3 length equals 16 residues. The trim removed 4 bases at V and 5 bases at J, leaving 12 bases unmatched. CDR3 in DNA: TGTGCCAGCTCACAACCGGGACAGGGAAATCGGGACGAGCAGTACTTC. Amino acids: CASSQPGQGNRDEQYF.

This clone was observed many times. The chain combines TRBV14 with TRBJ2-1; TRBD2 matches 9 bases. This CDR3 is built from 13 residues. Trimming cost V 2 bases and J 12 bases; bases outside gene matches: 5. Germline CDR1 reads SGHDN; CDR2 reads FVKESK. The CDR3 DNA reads TGTGCCAGCAGCCAATTTGGCGGGAGGGTGCAGTTCTTC. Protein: CASSQFGGRVQFF.

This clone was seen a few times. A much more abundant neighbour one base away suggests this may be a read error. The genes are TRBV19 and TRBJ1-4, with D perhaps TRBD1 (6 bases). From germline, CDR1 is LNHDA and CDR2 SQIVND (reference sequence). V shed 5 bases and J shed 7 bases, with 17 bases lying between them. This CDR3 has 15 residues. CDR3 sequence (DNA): TGTGCCAGTAGTTTCGGAGGCAGGGGCACTGAAAAACTGTTTTTT. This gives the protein CASSFGGRGTEKLFF.

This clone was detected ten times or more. The CDR3 loop is CASSLYGTEPSYEQYF. CDR3 coding DNA: TGCGCCAGCAGCTTGTACGGGACAGAACCCTCCTACGAGCAGTACTTC. V usage is TRBV5-1 and J usage is TRBJ2-7; 7 bases are a match to TRBD1. CDR1 and CDR2 from the germline V gene are SGHRS and YFSETQ. Losses at the gene ends were 1 base for V and 0 bases for J; bases not matched to a gene: 7. The CDR3 loop spans 16 amino acids. Full variable domain (rest looked up from reference TRBV5-1 and TRBJ2-7): KAGVTQTPRYLIKTRGQQVTLSCSPISGHRSVSWYQQTPGQGLQFLFEYFSETQRNKGNFPGRFSGRQFSNSRSEMNVSTLELGDSALYLCASSLYGTEPSYEQYFGPGTRLTVT.